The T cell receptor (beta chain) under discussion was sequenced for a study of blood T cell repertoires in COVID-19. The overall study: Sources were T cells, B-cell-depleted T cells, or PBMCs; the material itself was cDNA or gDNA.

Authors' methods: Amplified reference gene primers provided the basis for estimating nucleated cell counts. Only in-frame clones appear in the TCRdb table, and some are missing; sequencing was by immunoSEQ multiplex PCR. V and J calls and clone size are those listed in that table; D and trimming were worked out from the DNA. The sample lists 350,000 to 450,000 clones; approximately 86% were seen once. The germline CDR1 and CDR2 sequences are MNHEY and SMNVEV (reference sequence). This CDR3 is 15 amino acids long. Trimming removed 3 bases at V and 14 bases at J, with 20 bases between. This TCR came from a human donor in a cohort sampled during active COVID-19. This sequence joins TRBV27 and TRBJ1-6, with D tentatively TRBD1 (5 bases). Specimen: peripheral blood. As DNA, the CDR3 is TGTGCCAGCAGTTTGTGGGGTGCGGGCCGGGGGGCCCTCCACTTT. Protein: CASSLWGAGRGALHF.